This T cell receptor (beta chain) comes out of a study of beta chain features in type 1 diabetes. Whole-study findings and limits: Shorter templates might be favored by PCR, equally in patients and controls.

The CDR3 extends over 13 amino acids. CDR1 and CDR2 (germline): KGHSH, LQKENI. The ends were cut back, 5 bases at V and 5 bases at J, with 10 bases in the middle. In the case of this clone: The antigen is not known.

The entirety of the isolated RNA underwent reverse transcription, so expressed TCRB transcripts were sequenced. TCRdb keeps only in-frame clones here, not all; method: immunoSEQ multiplex PCR. Among 850,000 to 900,000 clones listed, roughly 17% were seen once. The rearrangement uses TRBV18 and TRBJ1-5; D remains ambiguous. This receptor was taken from a woman aged 18-29 years in good health. Sequences were obtained from naive CD4+ T cells from blood. The CDR3 spells CASSIGRDQPQHF. The CDR3 nucleotides read TGTGCCAGCTCAATCGGGAGGGATCAGCCCCAGCATTTT.